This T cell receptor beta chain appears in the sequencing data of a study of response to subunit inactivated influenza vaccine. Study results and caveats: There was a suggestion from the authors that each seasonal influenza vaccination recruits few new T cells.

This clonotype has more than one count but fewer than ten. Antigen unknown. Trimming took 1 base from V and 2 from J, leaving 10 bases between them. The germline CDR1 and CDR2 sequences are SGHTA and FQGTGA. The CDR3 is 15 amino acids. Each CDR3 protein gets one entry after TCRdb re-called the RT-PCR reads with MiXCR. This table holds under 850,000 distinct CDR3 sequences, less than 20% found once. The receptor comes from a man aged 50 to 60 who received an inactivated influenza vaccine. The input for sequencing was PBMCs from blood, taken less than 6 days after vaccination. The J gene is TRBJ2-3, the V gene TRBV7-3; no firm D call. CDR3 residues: CASSLRRSHTDTQYF. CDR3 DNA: TGTGCCAGCAGCTTAAGGCGGAGCCACACAGATACGCAGTATTTT.